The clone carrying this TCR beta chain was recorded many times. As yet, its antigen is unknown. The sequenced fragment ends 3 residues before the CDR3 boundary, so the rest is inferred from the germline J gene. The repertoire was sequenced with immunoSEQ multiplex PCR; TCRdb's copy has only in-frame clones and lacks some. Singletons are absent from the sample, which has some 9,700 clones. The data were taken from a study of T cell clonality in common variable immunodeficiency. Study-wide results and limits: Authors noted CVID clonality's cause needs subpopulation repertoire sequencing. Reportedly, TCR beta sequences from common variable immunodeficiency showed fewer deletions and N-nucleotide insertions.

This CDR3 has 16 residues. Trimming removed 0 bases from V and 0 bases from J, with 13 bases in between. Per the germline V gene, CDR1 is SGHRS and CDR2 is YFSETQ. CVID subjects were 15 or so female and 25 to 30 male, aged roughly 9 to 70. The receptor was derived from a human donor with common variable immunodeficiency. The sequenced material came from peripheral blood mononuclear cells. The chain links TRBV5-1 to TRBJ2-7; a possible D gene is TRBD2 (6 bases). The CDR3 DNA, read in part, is TGCGCCAGCAGCTTGGGGTATCGGGGGATCTCCTACGAG. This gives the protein CASSLGYRGISYE. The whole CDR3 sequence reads CASSLGYRGISYEQYF.